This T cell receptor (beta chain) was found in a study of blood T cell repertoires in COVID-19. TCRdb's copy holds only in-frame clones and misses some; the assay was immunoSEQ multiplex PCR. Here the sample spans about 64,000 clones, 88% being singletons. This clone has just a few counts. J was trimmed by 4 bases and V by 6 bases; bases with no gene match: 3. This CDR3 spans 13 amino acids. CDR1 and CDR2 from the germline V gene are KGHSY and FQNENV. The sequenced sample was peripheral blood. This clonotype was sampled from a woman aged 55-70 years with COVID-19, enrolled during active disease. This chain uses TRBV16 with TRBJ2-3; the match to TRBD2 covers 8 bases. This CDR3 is CASSLSGADTQYF. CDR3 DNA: TGTGCCAGCAGTCTTAGCGGGGCAGATACGCAGTATTTT.